The rows below give T cell receptor beta chains drawn from one sample of a study of long-term antiretroviral therapy in people with HIV. The method was immunoSEQ multiplex PCR; TCRdb's version includes in-frame clones alone and lacks a portion of them. This sample has approximately 22,000 clones, with about 85% found just once. The material sequenced was unsorted PBMCs, taken 1.9 years after starting antiretroviral therapy. The receptors shown here come from a woman in her forties or fifties with HIV. Both conserved end residues are part of each CDR3. D genes are given only for firm matches. Clone size is not always given. Where it is, it says once, few, many or a class for expanded clones.

>.|TRBV2|TRBJ2-1|.
CASSEGPIGGEQFF
TGTGCCAGCAGTGAGGGTCCCATTGGGGGTGAGCAGTTCTTC
>.|TRBV30|TRBJ2-5|.
CAWSSPGTLKETQYF
TGTGCCTGGAGTTCTCCAGGGACGTTAAAAGAGACCCAGTACTTC
>few|TRBV9|TRBJ1-6|.
CASSPSADNSPLHF
TGTGCCAGCAGCCCCTCAGCGGACAATTCACCCCTCCACTTT
>.|TRBV2|TRBJ1-1|.
CASKGENTEAFF
TGTGCCAGCAAAGGGGAGAACACTGAAGCTTTCTTT
>.|TRBV11-1|TRBJ1-1|TRBD1
CASSDRDTEAFF
TGTGCCAGCAGTGACAGGGACACTGAAGCTTTCTTT
>.|TRBV5-4|TRBJ2-3|TRBD2
CASRLTSGGTDTQYF
TGTGCCAGCAGGCTGACTAGCGGGGGGACAGATACGCAGTATTTT
>.|TRBV27|TRBJ1-2|TRBD1
CASSFGPGQGIGYTF
TGTGCCAGCAGTTTCGGCCCTGGACAGGGGATTGGCTACACCTTC
>.|TRBV5-1|TRBJ2-7|TRBD1
CASSSTGELAASEQYF
TGCGCCAGCAGCTCTACAGGGGAGCTTGCGGCTAGCGAGCAGTACTTC
>.|TRBV7-9|TRBJ1-6|.
CASSARGRGADNSPLHF
TGTGCCAGCAGCGCAAGAGGTCGGGGGGCGGATAATTCACCCCTCCACTTT
>.|TRBV15|TRBJ2-2|TRBD2
CATSMAGRGGGELFF
TGTGCCACCAGCATGGCCGGGCGGGGGGGCGGGGAGCTGTTTTTT
>.|TRBV28|TRBJ1-2|.
CASTRGLANYGYTF
TGTGCCAGCACCCGAGGGTTAGCTAACTATGGCTACACCTTC
>.|TRBV7-8|TRBJ2-7|.
CASSTRDGPGYEQYF
TGTGCCAGCAGCACGAGGGACGGTCCGGGCTACGAGCAGTACTTC
>.|TRBV6-1|TRBJ1-2|.
CASSEVYSGVGYTF
TGTGCCAGCAGTGAAGTTTATTCGGGGGTGGGCTACACCTTC
>.|TRBV6-5|TRBJ1-4|.
CASSYRGNEKLFF
TGTGCCAGCAGTTATCGGGGGAATGAAAAACTGTTTTTT
>.|TRBV9|TRBJ1-5|.
CASSVGAGDFGQPQHF
TGTGCCAGCAGCGTAGGGGCAGGGGACTTCGGTCAGCCCCAGCATTTT